These 27 T cell receptor beta chains originate from one sample sequenced in a study of early T cells in non-severe SARS-CoV-2 infection. TCRdb analysed the 5' RACE reads with MiXCR anew, one entry per CDR3 protein. The sample includes 40,000 to 50,000 distinct CDR3 sequences, around 6.9% of them seen just once. The specimen sequenced was whole blood. These receptors all come from an adult who was a healthcare worker with PCR-confirmed SARS-CoV-2 infection or an uninfected control (not recorded which).

The chain combines TRBV18 with TRBJ2-7; 12 positions agree with TRBD1. V lost 3 bases to trimming and J lost 5 bases; unmatched junction nucleotides: 5. From germline, CDR1 is KGHSH and CDR2 LQKENI. There are 15 residues in the CDR3. The DNA of the CDR3 is TGTGCCAGCTCACCTGGGACAGGGGGCAGGGACGAGCAGTACTTC. This translates into CASSPGTGGRDEQYF.

This rearrangement joins TRBV5-4 to TRBJ2-3; TRBD2 agrees at 9 bases. Per germline, CDR1 SGHNT and CDR2 YYREEE (reference sequence). The CDR3 totals 15 residues. Trimming took 4 bases from V and 5 from J; bases not matched to a gene: 8. The CDR3 sequence: CASSLSGGLRDTQYF. The CDR3, as DNA: TGTGCCAGCAGCCTCAGCGGGGGGCTCCGAGATACGCAGTATTTT.

The chain links TRBV27 to TRBJ2-5, with TRBD1 matching over 7 bases. CDR3 length equals 14 residues. After removal of 5 bases from V and 3 bases from J, the junction contained 6 bases not matched to a gene. Germline assignment: CDR1 MNHEY and CDR2 SMNVEV (reference sequence). CDR3 sequence (DNA): TGTGCCAGCAGTCCGTGGGACAGTGAAGAGACCCAGTACTTC. Translating gives CASSPWDSEETQYF.

The J gene is TRBJ2-2, the V gene TRBV4-3, with 7 bases fitting TRBD1. In germline, CDR1 is LGHNA, CDR2 YSLEER. This CDR3 contains 15 residues. J was trimmed by 6 bases and V by 4 bases; bases with no gene match: 8. The CDR3 nucleotides read TGCGCCAGCAGCCCCGACAGGGATGGGGCCGGGGAGCTGTTTTTT. As protein: CASSPDRDGAGELFF.

The CDR3 DNA reads TGTGCCAGCAGCTTGGCACCAACTGAAGCTTTCTTT. This sequence encodes CASSLAPTEAFF. V gene TRBV5-5 combines with J gene TRBJ1-1; the D is unclear. Trimming stripped 0 bases from V and 5 bases from J, with 5 bases between. There are 12 residues in the CDR3. Germline CDR1 reads SGHKS; CDR2 reads YYEKEE (reference sequence).

The table lists this clonotype with many counts. J is TRBJ2-1 and V is TRBV11-2; D not certain. The CDR3 contains 13 residues. V shed 3 bases and J shed 7 bases, with 10 bases lying between them. The V gene's germline CDR1 is SGHAT and CDR2 FQNNGV. The CDR3 coding sequence is TGTGCCAGCAGCTTGGGGATACGGAATGAGCAGTTCTTC. Amino acid sequence: CASSLGIRNEQFF.

This clonotype has just a few counts. J is TRBJ1-3 and V is TRBV12-3 or TRBV12-4; D ambiguous. The CDR3 contains 15 residues. V dropped 7 bases and J dropped 0 bases, with 13 bases sitting between them. The chain's CDR3 is CASNLPGSSGNTIYF. Written as DNA, the CDR3 is TGTGCCAGCAACCTACCCGGCAGCTCTGGAAACACCATATATTTT.

This clonotype was detected only a few times. This rearrangement joins TRBV18 to TRBJ1-1; D is unresolved. V lost 5 bases and J lost 0, with 4 bases in between. CDR3 length equals 12 residues. CDR1 and CDR2 (germline): KGHSH, LQKENI. CDR3 sequence (DNA): TGTGCCAGCTCAGAATTGAACACTGAAGCTTTCTTT. Its protein product is CASSELNTEAFF. The full variable domain, with the rest looked up from reference TRBV18 and TRBJ1-1, is NAGVMQNPRHLVRRRGQEARLRCSPMKGHSHVYWYRQLPEEGLKFMVYLQKENIIDESGMPKERFSAEFPKEGPSILRIQQVVRGDSAAYFCASSELNTEAFFGQGTRLTVV.

The V and J genes are TRBV20-1 and TRBJ1-5, with D unresolved. Between the trimmed V and J ends, which lost 7 bases and 0 bases, there was a span of 13 bases. The CDR3 spans 14 residues. Germline CDR1 reads DFQATT; CDR2 reads SNEGSKA (reference sequence). CDR3 in amino acids: CSVAGSYSNQPQHF. The CDR3 bases are TGCAGTGTCGCGGGAAGCTATAGCAATCAGCCCCAGCATTTT.

The table lists this clonotype with many counts. The J gene is TRBJ1-2, the V gene TRBV11-2; no clear D. Trimming shortened V by 3 bases and J by 3 bases, and 11 bases separated the two germline ends. CDR1 is SGHAT, CDR2 FQNNGV, per germline. CDR3 length equals 14 residues. The chain's CDR3 is CASSLKALYYGYTF. CDR3 DNA: TGTGCCAGCAGCTTGAAGGCCCTATACTATGGCTACACCTTC.

This clonotype was counted ten times or more. V gene TRBV5-1 combines with J gene TRBJ2-5; the match to TRBD2 covers 13 bases. Per germline, CDR1 SGHRS and CDR2 YFSETQ. CDR3 length: 17 amino acids. With V trimmed by 4 bases and J by 5 bases, 11 bases remained unmatched. The CDR3 DNA sequence: TGCGCCAGCAGCACGGGACTAGCGGGGCCACAGGCGGAGACCCAGTACTTC. It translates to CASSTGLAGPQAETQYF.

In this sample, this clonotype turned up many times. The chain joins TRBV2 to TRBJ2-5; the D gene is possibly TRBD2 (5 bases). CDR3 length: 13 amino acids. Trimming pared 0 bases from V and 4 bases from J, leaving 6 bases between. Germline V gene lookup returns CDR1 SNHLY and CDR2 FYNNEI. The CDR3 is CASSEARGETQYF. Written as DNA, the CDR3 is TGTGCCAGCAGTGAAGCCCGGGGAGAGACCCAGTACTTC. Full variable domain (rest looked up from reference TRBV2 and TRBJ2-5): EPEVTQTPSHQVTQMGQEVILRCVPISNHLYFYWYRQILGQKVEFLVSFYNNEISEKSEIFDDQFSVERPDGSNFTLKIRSTKLEDSAMYFCASSEARGETQYFGPGTRLLVL.

The chain employs TRBV5-1 and TRBJ2-6, with D unresolved. Trimming removed 0 bases from V and 0 bases from J, with 13 bases in between. The CDR3 has 18 amino acids. Germline V lookup: CDR1 SGHRS, CDR2 YFSETQ. CDR3 in amino acids: CASSLVEPPSSGANVLTF. In DNA, the CDR3 is TGCGCCAGCAGCTTGGTGGAACCCCCCTCCTCTGGGGCCAACGTCCTGACTTTC.

This clonotype was detected many times. J is TRBJ1-1 and V is TRBV14, with a possible D match to TRBD1 (6 bases). This CDR3 contains 15 residues. The V end lost 4 bases, the J end lost 6 bases, and 18 bases lay between the germline ends. Looked up from germline, CDR1 is SGHDN and CDR2 is FVKESK. The CDR3 bases are TGTGCCAGCAGCCGAGGACAGACCTTCGGCGCTGAAGCTTTCTTT. It is translated as CASSRGQTFGAEAFF.

The chain joins TRBV7-2 to TRBJ2-3; D call uncertain. There are 16 residues in the CDR3. CDR1 and CDR2 (germline): SGHTA, FQGNSA. Trimming took off 5 bases at V and 0 bases at J, with 15 bases between the two ends. CDR3 protein: CASSLLIETSTDTQYF. In DNA form, the CDR3 reads TGTGCCAGCAGCCTACTGATCGAGACCAGCACAGATACGCAGTATTTT.

The sample holds a few counts of this clonotype. The chain links TRBV9 to TRBJ1-1; a weak D match, TRBD1 (6 bases). Trimming stripped 4 bases from V and 1 base from J, with 14 bases between. Germline V CDR1 and CDR2: SGDLS, YYNGEE. The CDR3 has 15 residues. Here the CDR3 DNA reads TGTGCCAGCAGCCCCCGGGACACACAGAACACTGAAGCTTTCTTT. Its translation is CASSPRDTQNTEAFF.

This clonotype was recorded many times. The V gene is TRBV7-2, the J gene TRBJ1-1, with a weak D call TRBD1 (6 bases). Germline loops: CDR1 SGHTA, CDR2 FQGNSA. The CDR3 runs to 13 residues. The V end lost 5 bases, the J end lost 0 bases, and 7 bases lay between the germline ends. The CDR3 reads CASSRDMNTEAFF. The CDR3 coding sequence is TGTGCCAGCAGCCGGGACATGAACACTGAAGCTTTCTTT.

This clonotype was detected many times. CDR3 protein: CSAPIGGNTGELFF. The CDR3 bases are TGCAGCGCCCCCATCGGGGGAAACACCGGGGAGCTGTTTTTT. This rearrangement joins TRBV29-1 to TRBJ2-2; tentatively, D is TRBD2 (6 bases). CDR3 length: 14 amino acids. Trimming took 7 bases from V and 2 from J, leaving 14 bases between them. Germline V gene data show CDR1 as SQVTM and CDR2 as ANQGSEA.

This clonotype was observed a few times. The CDR3 loop is CASRRRSTDTQYF. For the CDR3, the DNA is TGTGCCAGCAGAAGACGTAGCACAGATACGCAGTATTTT. J is TRBJ2-3 and V is TRBV2; D uncertain. Germline loops: CDR1 SNHLY, CDR2 FYNNEI. Trimming removed 6 bases at V and 0 bases at J, with 7 bases between. The CDR3 has 13 amino acids.

The rearrangement uses TRBV29-1 and TRBJ2-7; TRBD2 matches 15 bases. V trimming: 5 bases; J trimming: 5 bases; junction bases outside the gene matches: 10. Germline loops: CDR1 SQVTM, CDR2 ANQGSEA. The CDR3 loop spans 16 amino acids. The CDR3 protein is CSVSKGLAGGLNEQYF. CDR3 nucleotide sequence: TGCAGCGTTTCCAAAGGACTAGCGGGGGGGCTGAACGAGCAGTACTTC.

This clonotype was seen only a few times. V and J are TRBV12-3 or TRBV12-4 and TRBJ2-6; no clear D. The CDR3 is 14 residues long. V was pared by 2 bases and J by 12 bases, with 14 bases between. The CDR3 loop reads CASSLNSDSGVLTF. In DNA form, the CDR3 reads TGTGCCAGCAGTTTAAACTCTGACTCCGGCGTCCTGACTTTC.

This clonotype was detected many times. The chain carries TRBV5-5 and TRBJ2-3; no definite D call. Germline V gene data show CDR1 as SGHKS and CDR2 as YYEKEE (reference sequence). Deletions cut 0 bases from V and 1 base from J, with 15 bases between. This CDR3 is 17 amino acids long. The chain's CDR3 is CASSLAGPQTGTDTQYF. The CDR3, as DNA: TGTGCCAGCAGCTTGGCAGGACCTCAGACGGGCACAGATACGCAGTATTTT.

J is TRBJ2-3 and V is TRBV11-2; 10 nucleotides agree with TRBD2. The CDR3 length is 15 residues. Germline trimming cut 6 bases from V and 4 bases from J; bases unmatched to any gene: 7. CDR1 is SGHAT and CDR2 is FQNNGV in the germline V gene. The CDR3, as DNA: TGTGCCAGCAGGAGAGCGGGGGGGAGGTCAGATACGCAGTATTTT. Protein product: CASRRAGGRSDTQYF.

The table lists this clonotype with many counts. J is TRBJ2-7 and V is TRBV7-8; D remains ambiguous. V lost 1 base to trimming and J lost 11 bases, with 21 bases between them. The CDR3 runs to 15 residues. The germline V gene has CDR1 SGHVS and CDR2 FQNEAQ. CDR3: CASSLGVSRAQKEYF. In DNA, the CDR3 is TGTGCCAGCAGCTTAGGAGTCTCAAGGGCCCAGAAGGAGTACTTC. The entire variable domain, with the rest obtained from reference TRBV7-8 and TRBJ2-7, is as follows: GAGVSQSPRYKVAKRGQDVALRCDPISGHVSLFWYQQALGQGPEFLTYFQNEAQLDKSGLPSDRFFAERPEGSVSTLKIQRTQQEDSAVYLCASSLGVSRAQKEYFGPGTRLTVT.

Concerning this clonotype itself: A much larger clone lies a single base off, so this may be a read error. The CDR3 protein is CASSFRGYEQYF. The CDR3 DNA is TGTGCCAGCAGTTTCCGGGGCTACGAGCAGTACTTC. This chain joins TRBV27 and TRBJ2-7, with D perhaps matching TRBD2 (5 bases). Trimming cost V 3 bases and J 3 bases, with 6 bases left between them. Germline V lookup: CDR1 MNHEY, CDR2 SMNVEV (reference sequence). This CDR3 has 12 amino acids.

The V gene is TRBV7-8, the J gene TRBJ2-1; 7 positions agree with TRBD1. This CDR3 has 14 amino acids. From germline, CDR1 is SGHVS and CDR2 FQNEAQ. V trimming: 5 bases; J trimming: 4 bases; junction bases outside the gene matches: 5. This chain's CDR3 is CASSEPGQYNEQFF. For the CDR3, the DNA is TGTGCCAGCAGCGAACCGGGACAGTACAATGAGCAGTTCTTC.

The chain links TRBV19 to TRBJ1-1; D is undetermined. Germline assignment: CDR1 LNHDA and CDR2 SQIVND (reference sequence). Trimming stripped 5 bases from V and 8 bases from J, with 15 bases between. This CDR3 has 13 residues. For the CDR3, the DNA is TGTGCCAGTAGTCTCCCGAGTCGGAGAGAAGCTTTCTTT. Translated, it gives CASSLPSRREAFF.